One T cell receptor beta chain is described in this entry. These data originate in a study of blood T cell repertoires in COVID-19. Whole-study context: Specimens from acute and convalescent COVID-19 originated in the United States, Italy and Spain. In each case, the material was cDNA or gDNA derived from T cells, B-cell-depleted T cells, or PBMCs.

Generated by immunoSEQ multiplex PCR, the TCRdb table keeps only in-frame clones and is missing some. The sample shows about 200,000 clones, roughly nine tenths of them seen only once. Germline V gives CDR1 SGHNT, CDR2 YYREEE (reference sequence). Trimming removed 7 bases at V and 0 bases at J, with 17 bases between. The CDR3 loop spans 16 amino acids. Membership in each cohort depended on participant-reported clinical history. The TCR was taken from a woman aged 25 to 39 with acute COVID-19. The V gene is TRBV5-4, the J gene TRBJ1-3, with a possible D match to TRBD1 (6 bases). The sequencing input was PBMCs or T cells enriched from blood (not recorded which). The CDR3 region has the DNA TGTGCCAGCGGCCCGGGAGGGGGACTCTCTGGAAACACCATATATTTT. It specifies CASGPGGGLSGNTIYF. The full variable domain, in which reference TRBV5-4 and TRBJ1-3 provide the parts outside the CDR3, is ETGVTQSPTHLIKTRGQQVTLRCSSQSGHNTVSWYQQALGQGPQFIFQYYREEENGRGNFPPRFSGLQFPNYSSELNVNALELDDSALYLCASGPGGGLSGNTIYFGEGSWLTVV.